The rows below give T cell receptor beta chains drawn from one sample of a study of shared clonotypes between healthy human individuals. Data came from immunoSEQ multiplex PCR; TCRdb stores just in-frame clones and leaves some out. The table includes about a million clones, around three quarters detected once. Specimen: memory CD4+ T cells sorted from blood. The origin of the receptors is a man aged 18 to 29 in good health. Each CDR3 is given with its conserved first and last residue. The D gene is left open where the match is weak. The size entry is marked missing in some rows and otherwise reads once, few, many or a size class.

.	14	TRBJ2-7	.	TRBV6-6	TGTGCCAGCAGTTACTCAGAGGGGGCCTACGAGCAGTACTTC	CASSYSEGAYEQYF
.	15	TRBJ2-3	.	TRBV7-9	TGTTTTTTGGCGCAGGTCCTATTTTCCACAGATACGCAGTATTTT	CFLAQVLFSTDTQYF
TRBD1	16	TRBJ1-1	.	TRBV9	TGTGCCAGCAGCGTCGGGACAGGGAAAGGAAACACTGAAGCTTTCTTT	CASSVGTGKGNTEAFF
TRBD1	19	TRBJ2-2	.	TRBV10-2	TGCGCCAGCAGTGAGGGACAGGGGCCTGCTGGGGCGAACACCGGGGAGCTGTTTTTT	CASSEGQGPAGANTGELFF
.	13	TRBJ2-7	.	TRBV28	TGTGCCAGCTACGATGGGCAGGGTCTCGAGCAGTACTTC	CASYDGQGLEQYF
.	13	TRBJ1-1	.	TRBV18	TGTGCCAGCTCACCGACGGTGAACACTGAAGCTTTCTTT	CASSPTVNTEAFF
.	13	TRBJ2-7	.	TRBV10-3	TGTGCCATCAGTGCTGAGGGCCGCGGCGAGCAGTACTTC	CAISAEGRGEQYF
TRBD1	15	TRBJ2-3	.	TRBV10-3	TGTGCCATCAGCACAGGGGAAAGCGCACAAGATACGCAGTATTTT	CAISTGESAQDTQYF
.	16	TRBJ2-2	few	TRBV6-1	TGTGCCAGCAGTGATAGGGGGGCTCGGTCCCCCGGGGAGCTGTTTTTT	CASSDRGARSPGELFF
.	15	TRBJ2-3	few	TRBV5-1	TGCGCCAGCAGTTACAGGACTACTTCCACAGATACGCAGTATTTT	CASSYRTTSTDTQYF
.	15	TRBJ2-7	.	TRBV7-2	TGTGCCAGCAGCTTAGTGGTCAGGGCCCAATACGAGCAGTACTTC	CASSLVVRAQYEQYF
TRBD1	15	TRBJ2-6	.	TRBV10-2	TGCGCCAGCAGAGACAGGGGGACTGGGGCCAACGTCCTGACTTTC	CASRDRGTGANVLTF
.	12	TRBJ2-7	few	TRBV10-2	TGCGCCAGCAGTGAGTCGAATTACGAGCAGTACTTC	CASSESNYEQYF
.	12	TRBJ1-2	once	TRBV30	TGTGCCTGGAGTCATGGCCTTTATGGCTACACCTTC	CAWSHGLYGYTF
.	14	TRBJ1-3	.	TRBV9	TGTGCCAGCAGCGGCCAGGTCTCTGGAAACACCATATATTTT	CASSGQVSGNTIYF
TRBD2	14	TRBJ2-5	.	TRBV7-3	TGTGCCAGCAGCTTAAGGCGGGGGGAAGAGACCCAGTACTTC	CASSLRRGEETQYF
TRBD1	17	TRBJ1-2	.	TRBV5-6	TGTGCCAGCAGCCTCGACCCTACAGGGGTGTCTGCCTATGGCTACACCTTC	CASSLDPTGVSAYGYTF
.	15	TRBJ2-1	.	TRBV7-9	TGTGCCAGCACCCCGTTGCTCAGCTCCTACAATGAGCAGTTCTTC	CASTPLLSSYNEQFF
.	15	TRBJ1-1	.	TRBV13	TGTGCCAGCAGGTACCCGGGACCGAGGGTGACTGAAGCTTTCTTT	CASRYPGPRVTEAFF
.	15	TRBJ2-2	.	TRBV10-1	TGCGCCAGCAGTGTTGACGGTCGGAACACCGGGGAGCTGTTTTTT	CASSVDGRNTGELFF
.	15	TRBJ2-1	.	TRBV10-3	TGTGCCATCAGTGAGGGCAGCGCCTTAGGGAATGAGCAGTTCTTC	CAISEGSALGNEQFF
.	16	TRBJ1-4	.	TRBV5-6	TGTGCCAGCAGCTTGGGTTCCCTGGGAACTAATGAAAAACTGTTTTTT	CASSLGSLGTNEKLFF
.	14	TRBJ2-3	.	TRBV9	TGTGCCAGCAGCCCCCTCGTAGGGGGGACGACGCAGTATTTT	CASSPLVGGTTQYF
TRBD1	15	TRBJ2-7	.	TRBV6-5	TGTGCCAGCAGTTACTCGCCAACAGGGGCCTACGAGCAGTACTTC	CASSYSPTGAYEQYF